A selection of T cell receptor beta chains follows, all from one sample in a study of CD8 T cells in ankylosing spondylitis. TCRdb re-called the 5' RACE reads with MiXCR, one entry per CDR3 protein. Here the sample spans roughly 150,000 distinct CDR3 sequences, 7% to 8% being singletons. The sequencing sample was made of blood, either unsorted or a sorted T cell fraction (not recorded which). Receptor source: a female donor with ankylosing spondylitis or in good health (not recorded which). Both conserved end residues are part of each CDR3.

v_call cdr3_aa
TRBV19 CASTGTGFENIQYF
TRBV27 CASRDYQETQYF
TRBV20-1 CSARKGPDETQYF
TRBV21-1 CASTGPSRNSNQPQHF
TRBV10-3 CAIKEASGGGQFF
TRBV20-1 CSFRRGGSYNAQFF
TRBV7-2 CASSLFSGIAEQYF
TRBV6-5 CASSYYRQGYNSPLHF
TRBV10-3 CATARTSGGAQETQYF
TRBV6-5 CASSSTRRGLQPQHF
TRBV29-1 CSVEENYTF
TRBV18 CASSLSWTGLNTEAFF
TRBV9 CASSARGTDTQYF
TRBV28 CASSPHRGGAYNEQFF
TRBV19 CASSIGQGVNQPQHF
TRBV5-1 CASSSRDPLDTQYF
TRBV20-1 CSAREGGRGRTEAFF
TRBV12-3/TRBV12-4 CASSSGGPYNEQFF
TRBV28 CASSFWTEATDTQYF
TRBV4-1 CASSQEGGPPLHF
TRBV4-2 CASSQDLAAGQNYF
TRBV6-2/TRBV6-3 CASTPTFRTYEQYF
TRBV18 CASSPVGAPNSYNEQFF
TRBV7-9 CASSLIAGGKGYTF
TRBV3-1 CASSQVGAGYTF
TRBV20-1 CSARATTRAYEQYF